This entry lists 8 T cell receptor beta chains sequenced from one sample in a study of T-cell memory formation after mild COVID-19. TCRdb re-called the 5' RACE reads with MiXCR, one entry per CDR3 protein. The table shows about 430,000 distinct CDR3 sequences, with approximately 19% occurring only once. The sample taken for sequencing was PBMCs or a T cell subset sorted from them (not recorded which). These receptors all come from a man between 18 and 35 years old who had mild COVID-19 (a few samples of this study predate the infection). Cell type and time point are not known.

This clonotype came up a few times. The chain links TRBV6-1 to TRBJ1-5, with TRBD1 as a possible D gene (5 bases). The CDR3 loop spans 15 amino acids. V was shortened by 7 bases and J by 1 base, with 14 bases between the two germline ends. Germline loops: CDR1 MNHNS, CDR2 SASEGT. The CDR3 region is CASNVGLGSNQPQHF. CDR3 coding DNA: TGTGCCAGCAATGTGGGGCTAGGGAGCAATCAGCCCCAGCATTTT.

This clonotype came up a few times. This sequence joins TRBV7-2 and TRBJ2-3; D is unresolved. The CDR3 contains 16 residues. CDR1 SGHTA and CDR2 FQGNSA come from the germline V gene. The ends were cut back, 8 bases at V and 1 base at J, with 19 bases in the middle. DNA for the CDR3: TGTGCCAGCGGGCCCCCTCAGGTGTCCCGCACAGATACGCAGTATTTT. Amino acids: CASGPPQVSRTDTQYF.

This clonotype was counted only a few times. The chain uses TRBV4-3 and TRBJ2-3, with D uncertain. This CDR3 contains 15 residues. Germline V lookup: CDR1 LGHNA, CDR2 YSLEER. Trimming cost V 4 bases and J 6 bases, with 17 bases left between them. This CDR3 is CASSPTPPPSDTQYF. The CDR3 DNA is TGCGCCAGCAGCCCAACCCCGCCTCCATCGGATACGCAGTATTTT.

The V and J genes are TRBV7-9 and TRBJ2-5; 9 nucleotides align to TRBD2. CDR1 and CDR2 (germline): SEHNR, FQNEAQ (reference sequence). This CDR3 contains 11 residues. V trimming: 6 bases; J trimming: 14 bases; junction bases outside the gene matches: 7. CDR3 nucleotides: TGTGCCAGCAGACTTAGCGGGGGCCCTTACTTC. The encoded protein is CASRLSGGPYF.

This rearrangement joins TRBV4-1 to TRBJ2-2; D uncertain. The germline V gene has CDR1 MGHRA and CDR2 YSYEKL. CDR3 length equals 14 residues. Trimming shortened V by 1 base and J by 3 bases, and 6 bases separated the two germline ends. DNA of the CDR3: TGCGCCAGCAGCCAAGTTAAAGACACCGGGGAGCTGTTTTTT. Translating it yields CASSQVKDTGELFF.

This clonotype has just a few counts. The gene calls are TRBV20-1 and TRBJ1-5; D gene uncertain. V lost 4 bases, J lost 3 bases, and 10 bases lay in between. This CDR3 is 13 amino acids long. Per germline, CDR1 DFQATT and CDR2 SNEGSKA (reference sequence). This chain's CDR3 is CSATQADNQPQHF. The DNA for the CDR3 is TGCAGTGCTACCCAGGCCGACAATCAGCCCCAGCATTTT.

This clonotype was detected many times. CDR3 in amino acids: CSARDSARGFDQQYV. Written as DNA, the CDR3 is TGCAGTGCTAGAGACTCGGCGCGGGGGTTTGACCAGCAGTACGTC. The chain couples TRBV20-1 to TRBJ2-7; 7 nucleotides agree with TRBD2. CDR3 length: 15 residues. V lost 0 bases, J lost 8 bases, and 13 bases stayed unmatched. Germline V gene data show CDR1 as DFQATT and CDR2 as SNEGSKA (reference sequence).

This clonotype was picked up a small number of times. This chain links TRBV28 with TRBJ2-7; D unclear. Per germline, CDR1 MDHEN and CDR2 SYDVKM. V gave up 11 bases and J gave up 7 bases, with 18 bases separating them. CDR3 size: 12 residues. CDR3 nucleotides: TGTGCCGCTTCGAGGTTAGCTGGAGAGCAGTACTTC. Translated, it gives CAASRLAGEQYF.